The 21 T cell receptor beta chains reported below all come from one sample, sequenced in a study of shared clonotypes between healthy human individuals. Here immunoSEQ multiplex PCR was the method, and the copy in TCRdb shows in-frame clones only, minus some. Among hundreds of thousands of clones listed, roughly 98% were seen once. Naive-designated CD8 cells lacked CD45RO, were positively enriched for CCR7, and omitted terminally differentiated effector memory CD45RA+ cells. Sequencing input: naive CD8+ T cells sorted from blood. The origin of the receptors is a man under 40 in good health.

This rearrangement joins TRBV4-3 to TRBJ1-5; TRBD1 agrees at 9 bases. J gave up 6 bases and V 4 bases, and 7 bases lay outside the gene matches. This CDR3 region has 15 residues. Germline CDR1 is LGHNA and CDR2 is YSLEER. In DNA, the CDR3 is TGCGCCAGCAGCCCCAAGACAGGGGGGGCTCAGCCCCAGCATTTT. This encodes CASSPKTGGAQPQHF.

The chain employs TRBV15 and TRBJ1-5; no clear D. CDR1 and CDR2 from the germline V gene are LNHNV and YYDKDF (reference sequence). This CDR3 region has 16 residues. V lost 0 bases and J 3 bases, leaving 12 bases between the germline ends. The CDR3 DNA reads TGTGCCACCAGCAGAGATCGCGGTACAGACAATCAGCCCCAGCATTTT. It codes for CATSRDRGTDNQPQHF.

The J gene is TRBJ2-7, the V gene TRBV13, with TRBD2 identical over 7 bases. V was clipped by 5 bases and J by 0 bases; unmatched bases: 7. Germline-derived CDR1 and CDR2 are PRHDT and FYEKMQ (reference sequence). This CDR3 has 15 residues. CDR3 sequence: CASSPAGLSSYEQYF. CDR3 DNA: TGTGCCAGCAGCCCCGCGGGACTAAGCTCCTACGAGCAGTACTTC.

V gene TRBV5-1 combines with J gene TRBJ2-3, with D perhaps assigned TRBD1 or TRBD2 (5 bases each). This CDR3 contains 15 residues. Trimming took 0 bases from V and 2 from J, leaving 10 bases between them. Germline CDR1 is SGHRS and CDR2 is YFSETQ. This CDR3 reads CASSLAGPYTDTQYF. CDR3 nucleotides: TGCGCCAGCAGCTTGGCGGGACCCTACACAGATACGCAGTATTTT.

About this clone: A read error is likely, as this CDR3 ends without the conserved phenylalanine or tryptophan. The limits of the CDR3 on the DNA are not certain, so only TCRdb's listed CDR3 is given. The rearrangement uses TRBV7-7 and TRBJ2-3. The CDR3 spans 8 residues, counting both ends. The germline V gene has CDR1 SSHAT and CDR2 FNYEAQ (reference sequence). CDR3 protein: CASSLASG.

The V gene is TRBV7-9, the J gene TRBJ1-5; no clear D gene. The CDR3 spans 18 residues. The germline V and J ends were trimmed by 2 bases and 0 bases, with 17 bases remaining between them. The germline V gene encodes CDR1 SEHNR and CDR2 FQNEAQ (reference sequence). The DNA of the CDR3 is TGTGCCAGCAGCTTATGTCGCAAACCGTTAGTTAGCAATCAGCCCCAGCATTTT. Encoded protein: CASSLCRKPLVSNQPQHF.

The chain uses TRBV5-5 and TRBJ1-2, with a possible D match to TRBD1 (6 bases). V lost 4 bases to trimming and J lost 4 bases, with 11 bases between them. The CDR3 runs to 13 residues. The V gene's germline CDR1 is SGHKS and CDR2 YYEKEE (reference sequence). The CDR3: CASSRQDSYGYTF. The CDR3 DNA is TGTGCCAGCAGCAGACAGGACAGCTATGGCTACACCTTC.

The rearrangement joins TRBV11-2 to TRBJ2-1; 8 bases line up with TRBD2. CDR1 and CDR2 (germline): SGHAT, FQNNGV. J gave up 4 bases and V 1 base, and 9 bases lay outside the gene matches. This CDR3 is built from 17 residues. In DNA, the CDR3 is TGTGCCAGCAGCTTAGGAGTCGCTAGCGGGTGGTACAATGAGCAGTTCTTC. As protein: CASSLGVASGWYNEQFF.

The V gene is TRBV27, the J gene TRBJ2-7; no definite D call. The CDR3 consists of 16 residues. CDR1 is MNHEY and CDR2 is SMNVEV in the germline V gene (reference sequence). V lost 0 bases, J lost 5 bases, and 17 bases lay in between. The CDR3 DNA reads TGTGCCAGCAGTTTATCAGCAGGTCGGATCCTCAACGAGCAGTACTTC. Residues: CASSLSAGRILNEQYF.

This sequence joins TRBV2 and TRBJ2-7; 7 nucleotides agree with TRBD2. Unmatched junction bases numbered 7, after V lost 7 bases and J lost 4 bases. The V gene's germline CDR1 is SNHLY and CDR2 FYNNEI. The CDR3 is 13 amino acids. The CDR3 is CASIPGLWYEQYF. The CDR3 nucleotides read TGTGCCAGCATCCCGGGACTATGGTACGAGCAGTACTTC.

The chain has TRBV15 and TRBJ2-7, with D unclear. CDR1 and CDR2 from the germline V gene are LNHNV and YYDKDF (reference sequence). The CDR3 consists of 15 residues. V was pared by 3 bases and J by 3 bases, with 15 bases between. CDR3 sequence reads: CATSSADTLGYEQYF. The CDR3 DNA sequence: TGTGCCACCAGCAGTGCAGACACCTTGGGCTACGAGCAGTACTTC.

This clone appeared a single time. The V call is TRBV9, the J call TRBJ2-5; D ambiguous. The CDR3 has 15 residues. V was trimmed by 0 bases and J by 4 bases, leaving 13 bases between them. Germline lookup yields CDR1 SGDLS and CDR2 YYNGEE. CDR3: CASSVGSIGRETQYF. The CDR3 nucleotides read TGTGCCAGCAGCGTAGGCTCGATTGGTAGAGAGACCCAGTACTTC.

The V and J genes are TRBV29-1 and TRBJ2-1; D is possibly TRBD1 (6 bases). Germline values: CDR1 SQVTM, CDR2 ANQGSEA. The germline V and J ends were trimmed by 3 bases and 2 bases, with 11 bases remaining between them. The CDR3 contains 14 residues. The CDR3 sequence is CSVEGAGAYNEQFF. The CDR3 coding sequence is TGCAGCGTTGAGGGGGCAGGGGCCTACAATGAGCAGTTCTTC.

This sequence joins TRBV5-4 and TRBJ2-7; 9 bases agree with TRBD1. Germline trimming cut 4 bases from V and 6 bases from J; bases unmatched to any gene: 8. The CDR3 runs to 14 residues. CDR1 and CDR2 from the germline V gene are SGHNT and YYREEE (reference sequence). The CDR3 nucleotides read TGTGCCAGCAGCGGGGGGGACAGGGTTCGCGAGCAGTACTTC. The encoded protein is CASSGGDRVREQYF.

The chain joins TRBV2 to TRBJ1-5; the D is unclear. Trimming left V 3 bases short and J 4 bases short, with 4 bases between. This CDR3 has 12 residues. Germline V gives CDR1 SNHLY, CDR2 FYNNEI. In DNA form, the CDR3 reads TGTGCCAGCAGTGACCCAAATCAGCCCCAGCATTTT. This gives the protein CASSDPNQPQHF.

The chain has TRBV5-1 and TRBJ2-1; TRBD2 agrees at 8 bases. Germline V CDR1 and CDR2: SGHRS, YFSETQ. Germline trimming cut 4 bases from V and 7 bases from J; bases unmatched to any gene: 7. The CDR3 loop spans 14 amino acids. The chain's CDR3 is CASSGSGSRNEQFF. The CDR3 DNA is TGCGCCAGCAGCGGCAGCGGGAGTCGGAATGAGCAGTTCTTC. The full variable domain, rest sourced from reference TRBV5-1 and TRBJ2-1, is KAGVTQTPRYLIKTRGQQVTLSCSPISGHRSVSWYQQTPGQGLQFLFEYFSETQRNKGNFPGRFSGRQFSNSRSEMNVSTLELGDSALYLCASSGSGSRNEQFFGPGTRLTVL.

This clone came up once. The chain uses TRBV10-3 and TRBJ1-1; D is unresolved. V shed 0 bases and J shed 1 base, with 9 bases lying between them. The CDR3 consists of 15 residues. Looked up from germline, CDR1 is ENHRY and CDR2 is SYGVKD. The CDR3 here is CAISESGVGNTEAFF. The DNA for the CDR3 is TGTGCCATCAGTGAGTCCGGGGTTGGGAACACTGAAGCTTTCTTT.

The chain links TRBV7-8 to TRBJ2-1; 14 nucleotides align to TRBD2. Trimming at V came to 6 bases and at J to 3 bases, leaving 13 bases not matched to a gene. From germline, CDR1 is SGHVS and CDR2 FQNEAQ. The CDR3 consists of 19 residues. For the CDR3, the DNA is TGTGCCAGCAGGGGGCGTCCGGGACTAGCGGGAGTCGACTACAATGAGCAGTTCTTC. Amino acids: CASRGRPGLAGVDYNEQFF.

The V and J genes are TRBV7-9 and TRBJ1-1, with 7 nucleotides matching TRBD1. CDR1 and CDR2 from the germline V gene are SEHNR and FQNEAQ (reference sequence). V lost 4 bases and J lost 3; bases outside the gene matches: 2. This CDR3 region has 13 residues. As DNA, the CDR3 is TGTGCCAGCAGCTGGGGGACAGACACTGAAGCTTTCTTT. Its protein product is CASSWGTDTEAFF.

The rearrangement joins TRBV10-3 to TRBJ2-1, with D perhaps TRBD2 (6 bases). The CDR3 is 15 amino acids. V shed 6 bases and J shed 0 bases, with 12 bases lying between them. The germline V gene has CDR1 ENHRY and CDR2 SYGVKD. For the CDR3, the DNA is TGTGCCATCAGGACCCGGGGGAGCTCCTACAATGAGCAGTTCTTC. This codes for CAIRTRGSSYNEQFF.

The chain couples TRBV27 to TRBJ1-5; D not resolved. This CDR3 is 14 amino acids long. V was cut by 5 bases and J by 2 bases, with 10 bases left in between. Per the germline V gene, CDR1 is MNHEY and CDR2 is SMNVEV (reference sequence). The DNA for the CDR3 is TGTGCCAGCAGTGCCCGTTCAGGCAATCAGCCCCAGCATTTT. Residues: CASSARSGNQPQHF.